The sequence of this T cell receptor beta chain was determined in a study of radiotherapy plus CTLA-4 blockade in lung cancer. Whole-study results and caveats: There was expansion of tumor-derived TCR clones in blood after radiotherapy plus ipilimumab.

The CDR3 loop spans 13 amino acids. The J segment lost 5 bases and the V segment lost 3 bases, leaving 3 bases of the junction unmatched. CDR1 SEHNR and CDR2 FQNEAQ come from the germline V gene (reference sequence). TCRdb keeps only in-frame clones here, not all; method: immunoSEQ multiplex PCR. Found here are 81,000 or so clones, around 84% of them singletons; the top ten hold roughly 0.95%. Comment on this clone: Antigen unknown.

The TCR comes from a human donor with non-small cell lung cancer who had stable disease on radiotherapy plus ipilimumab. The rearrangement links TRBV7-9 to TRBJ1-2; 7 nucleotides agree with TRBD1. This specimen consisted of peripheral blood, obtained from a patient treated with radiotherapy plus ipilimumab. CDR3 coding DNA: TGTGCCAGCAGCTTCGAACAGGGGTATGGCTACACCTTC. Protein product: CASSFEQGYGYTF. Full variable domain (outside the CDR3, taken from reference TRBV7-9 and TRBJ1-2): DTGVSQNPRHKITKRGQNVTFRCDPISEHNRLYWYRQTLGQGPEFLTYFQNEAQLEKSRLLSDRFSAERPKGSFSTLEIQRTEQGDSAMYLCASSFEQGYGYTFGSGTRLTVV.